These 8 T cell receptor beta chains were all obtained from the same sample, sequenced in a study of OX40 agonist ivuxolimab in advanced cancers. Sequenced by immunoSEQ multiplex PCR; TCRdb stores in-frame clones only, minus some. The sample holds approximately 100,000 clones, 70% to 85% seen once. The sequences come from CD4+ or CD8+ T cells sorted from blood, collected in a trial of the OX40 agonist ivuxolimab. The receptors come from an adult with an advanced solid tumor such as melanoma, head and neck, liver or kidney cancer.

The chain couples TRBV7-2 to TRBJ2-1; 9 bases are a match to TRBD2. The CDR3 is 16 amino acids. Germline loops: CDR1 SGHTA, CDR2 FQGNSA. J lost 7 bases, V lost 2 bases, and 9 bases had no gene match. The CDR3 DNA reads as TGTGCCAGCAGCTTATCGGCGGGAGGGCCGAGGAATGAGCAGTTCTTC. This codes for CASSLSAGGPRNEQFF.

The CDR3 region has the DNA TGTGCCAGCAGCGTATCACAGGGTAAAACTGAAGCTTTCTTT. Its translation: CASSVSQGKTEAFF. The chain couples TRBV6-6 to TRBJ1-1, with a weak D call TRBD1 (6 bases). V was shortened by 6 bases and J by 5 bases, with 16 bases between the two germline ends. Germline V gene sequence: CDR1 MNHNY, CDR2 SVGAGI (reference sequence). CDR3 length: 14 amino acids.

The rearrangement joins TRBV18 to TRBJ1-1; TRBD1 is a possible D gene (5 bases). The CDR3 sequence is 15 residues long. Per germline, CDR1 KGHSH and CDR2 LQKENI. V was pared by 4 bases and J by 1 base, with 13 bases between. The CDR3 nucleotides read TGTGCCAGCTCACTGTGGGGGGACCCGAACACTGAAGCTTTCTTT. Protein: CASSLWGDPNTEAFF.

In regard to this clone: One end of the junction is discordant with germline, which a read error may explain. This chain joins TRBV7-2 and TRBJ2-6, with D possibly being TRBD1 or TRBD2 (6 bases each). CDR3 length equals 15 residues. Germline V CDR1 and CDR2: SGHTA, FQGNSA. The CDR3 DNA is TGTGCCAGCAGCCTTACAGGGACTGGGGCCAACGTCCTGGCTTTC. Protein product: CASSLTGTGANVLAF. Variable domain in full (rest from reference TRBV7-2 and TRBJ2-6): GAGVSQSPSNKVTEKGKDVELRCDPISGHTALYWYRQSLGQGLEFLIYFQGNSAPDKSGLPSDRFSAERTGGSVSTLTIQRTQQEDSAVYLCASSLTGTGANVLAFGAGSRLTVL.

The chain is built from TRBV7-2 and TRBJ2-7; no clear D. Trimming left V 5 bases short and J 6 bases short, with 8 bases between. The CDR3 consists of 11 residues. The V gene's germline CDR1 is SGHTA and CDR2 FQGNSA. The CDR3 nucleotides are TGTGCCAGCAGCCTGGGCCCCGAGCAGTACTTC. Translation gives CASSLGPEQYF.

V gene TRBV6-6 combines with J gene TRBJ1-5, with no clear D. Trimming took off 6 bases at V and 1 base at J, with 10 bases between the two ends. The CDR3 length is 14 residues. The germline CDR1 and CDR2 sequences are MNHNY and SVGAGI (reference sequence). Here the CDR3 reads CASRRGGSNQPQHF. The CDR3 nucleotides are TGTGCCAGCAGGCGGGGAGGAAGCAATCAGCCCCAGCATTTT.

The CDR3: CASSRLASGGYNEQFF. CDR3 DNA sequence: TGTGCCAGCAGCCGTCTTGCGAGCGGAGGGTACAATGAGCAGTTCTTC. The chain combines TRBV14 with TRBJ2-1; possible D gene TRBD2, 6 bases. Trimming removed 4 bases from V and 4 bases from J, with 17 bases in between. This CDR3 is 16 amino acids long. Germline CDR1 reads SGHDN; CDR2 reads FVKESK.

V usage is TRBV11-2 and J usage is TRBJ2-3, with 8 bases lining up with TRBD2. Looked up from germline, CDR1 is SGHAT and CDR2 is FQNNGV. With 6 bases clipped from V and 1 base from J, the junction kept 6 bases outside the gene matches. This CDR3 spans 15 amino acids. The CDR3 DNA is TGTGCCAGCAGGGAACTAGCGGCCCGCACAGATACGCAGTATTTT. Its protein product is CASRELAARTDTQYF.